These T cell receptor beta chains were read from a single sample in a study of cytomegalovirus exposure and HLA in healthy donors. The protocol was immunoSEQ multiplex PCR, while the TCRdb copy is restricted to in-frame clones and leaves out a portion. The top ten clones hold roughly 2.5% of a sample with around 170,000 clones, roughly three quarters of them seen once. The specimen sequenced was PBMCs. Source of these receptors: a woman aged 25 to 39 in good health and CMV-seropositive. The CDR3 runs from the conserved cysteine through the conserved F or W. D genes are given only for firm matches. A clone size is listed for some rows: how often the clone was seen (once, few, many), or a class if it is expanded.

. . TRBJ2-7 TRBV20-1 CSARRGGEYF
. . TRBJ1-1 TRBV5-1 CASSLGRGLTEAFF
few . TRBJ1-6 TRBV7-2 CASSLMAGRSPLHF
. . TRBJ1-2 TRBV6-1 CASSEQGYRGYGYTF
few TRBD2 TRBJ2-5 TRBV10-2 CASTGGGSQETQYF
. . TRBJ2-5 TRBV4-1 CASSQERQETQYF
. TRBD2 TRBJ2-7 TRBV5-1 CASSLRTSSYEQYF
. TRBD1 TRBJ1-1 TRBV6-5 CASTYRQGVNTEAFF
few TRBD2 TRBJ2-5 TRBV19 CASRGLAGGLQETQYF
. . TRBJ2-3 TRBV7-2 CASSLRGLGGDTQYF
. . TRBJ1-1 TRBV18 CASSQQKYTEAFF
few . TRBJ2-5 TRBV2 CASSFQGTYQETQYF
. TRBD1 TRBJ2-2 TRBV5-1 CASSPGDRVSGELFF
. TRBD1 TRBJ1-3 TRBV9 CASSATGARASGNTIYF
once TRBD1 TRBJ2-7 TRBV7-9 CASSLTGAWEQYF
. . TRBJ2-5 TRBV10-3 CAISGDYELETQYF
. . TRBJ1-5 TRBV18 CASSPQSGGNQPQHF
. . TRBJ2-1 TRBV4-3 CASSQDETGTYNEQFF
once . TRBJ2-2 TRBV27 CASSLTGTGELFF
. . TRBJ1-2 TRBV5-6 CASSLGQANYGYTF
. . TRBJ2-2 TRBV7-2 CASSFSGGELFF
once . TRBJ2-3 TRBV7-2 CASSLAAISDTQYF
. TRBD1 TRBJ1-1 TRBV4-3 CASSQVGQGLNTEAFF
few . TRBJ2-5 TRBV29-1 CSVVQGIEETQYF
. . TRBJ1-2 TRBV5-6 CASSLAGFYGYTF
. . TRBJ1-6 TRBV7-4 CASSHRGWKGRGSPLHF
. TRBD1 TRBJ2-3 TRBV4-1 CASSPQGVTVTDTQYF
few . TRBJ1-1 TRBV28 CASSFSFRGVAGASTEAFF
. TRBD1 TRBJ1-6 TRBV29-1 CSVQGALGEPLHF
. . TRBJ2-7 TRBV21-1 CASSKVTGAYEQYF
. TRBD1 . TRBV28 CASSFGTAYEQYF
. . TRBJ2-2 TRBV10-3 CAISETKRQSGELFF
once TRBD1 . TRBV14 CASTDRGRLYEQYF
. . TRBJ1-2 TRBV5-4 CASSSAITRLNYGYTF
. TRBD1 TRBJ1-2 TRBV5-1 CASSLEGANYGYTF
. . TRBJ2-5 TRBV2 CASTYSWRRQETQYF
. TRBD1 TRBJ1-5 TRBV28 CASLYPGTGNNQPQHF
. TRBD1 TRBJ1-2 TRBV6-6 CASRPGQGYGYTF
once TRBD1 TRBJ1-2 TRBV29-1 CSAGQGANYGYTF
. . TRBJ2-7 TRBV4-2 CASSSRGDLPYEQYF
. TRBD1 TRBJ1-5 TRBV18 CASSPGTGGPQNQPQHF
. TRBD1 TRBJ1-4 TRBV19 CASLDRANEKLFF
. TRBD2 TRBJ2-3 TRBV5-1 CASSYDGGATDTQYF
few TRBD2 TRBJ2-5 TRBV9 CASSRGLAGPHSETQYF
. TRBD2 TRBJ2-5 TRBV4-1 CASSQTRTSRDEQYF
. TRBD2 . TRBV30 CAWSVRTSGTYEQYF